What follows describes a single T cell receptor (beta chain). What it binds is not known. A much larger clone lies one base from this, so it may be a read error. This sample is drawn from a study of breast tumors, draining lymph nodes, adjacent tissues. Overall study results and limits: Findings are consistent with lymph node origin and intratumoral expansion of most tumor T cells. Tumors had less TCR diversity than lymph nodes, more than nontumor tissue. Tumor and nontumor repertoires were significantly more similar in luminal-like than in basal-like breast cancer.

Samples came from axillary lymph nodes draining the breast cancer. Via MiXCR, TCRdb re-called the multiplex PCR reads, giving one row per CDR3 protein. Among around 130,000 distinct CDR3 sequences listed, 32% were seen once. The CDR3 sequence is 17 residues long. The germline V gene encodes CDR1 MNHNS and CDR2 SASEGT. With 5 bases removed from V and 1 base from J, the gap between germline ends came to 18 bases. The genes are TRBV6-1 and TRBJ1-5; D remains ambiguous. Sample: axillary lymph node tissue. The clonotype was recovered from a female donor with breast cancer. Some clones in this sample may be carry-over from other donors' samples. The CDR3 spells CASSHMDFGGSNQPQHF. DNA for the CDR3: TGTGCCAGCAGTCATATGGATTTTGGAGGGAGCAATCAGCCCCAGCATTTT.